This T cell receptor beta chain was identified in a study of T cells after yellow fever vaccination (dated by TCRdb to the late 2010s). For the study in its entirety: Libraries from fractions with low cell numbers were prepared with the SMART-Seq v4 Ultra Low Input RNA kit. The cohort comprised two healthy male donors, one aged 18 to 29 and one aged 30 to 40 years. Bulk TCR alpha and beta repertoires were sequenced longitudinally to track T-cell clones before and after primary and booster YFV17D yellow fever vaccination. Bulk PBMC replicates and cell subsets were isolated from blood drawn at multiple timepoints before and after both primary and secondary immunization.

Sequencing was carried out with an Illumina NovaSeq 6000. Synthesis of TCR cDNA relied on 5'RACE template switching, a step that introduced a universal primer site along with unique molecular identifiers. Priming of cDNA synthesis was performed from both the TCR alpha and TCR beta constant segments. Libraries were amplified in two PCR steps, with sample barcodes and sequencing adapters added in the second step. Sequencing of libraries was done on Illumina HiSeq 2500 (2x100 bp) or NovaSeq (2x150 bp). As for the original processing: Demultiplexing of reads and collapsing into UMI consensus sequences were performed with MIGEC, and V(D)J alignment was carried out with MiXCR. Clonotypes responding to the vaccine were identified with edgeR on replicate PBMC samples, with the criteria of FDR below 0.01 and a log2 fold change above 5 up to day 15. CD4 or CD8 identity was assigned to each bulk clonotype according to whether the clonotype was present at higher abundance in the sequenced CD4 repertoire or the sequenced CD8 repertoire. TCRdb ran its own pipeline on the public reads, namely fastp trimming at Q25 and MiXCR clone calling, and kept in-frame beta chains. Rows are combined by CDR3 protein, so each entry shows the most common genes and DNA. TCRdb assigned the V and J calls; the authors' analysis was not used. Here the sample has approximately 250,000 distinct CDR3 sequences; about 5% occur a single time. The ten top clones hold less than 3.5% of the sample.

This clonotype appeared many times. No antigen is known for it. Within one base of it there is no much larger clone, and no base qualities were kept. Overall study outcomes, separate from this receptor: The secondary T-cell response was weaker than the primary response but faster, peaking on day 5 instead of day 15. Because the study included only a couple of donors, the extent to which the findings can be generalized is limited. Because abundant contaminating clonotypes from the bulk population could be contained in FACS-sorted repertoires, computational filtering was required. Most clones expanded after primary vaccination (around 96% of CD4 and 88% of CD8) were re-detected after the booster, suggesting that broad memory maintenance occurred. A small share of clonotypes was detected in both CD4 and CD8 compartments, with the overlap likely arising from convergent recombination.

The label giving this sample's treatment or condition can be read as: live attenuated yellow fever vaccine strain. A standard Ficoll-Paque protocol was used to isolate PBMCs from peripheral blood. Dynabeads CD4 and CD8 positive selection kits were used to isolate CD4 and CD8 T-cell fractions. TriZol was used to extract RNA from bulk PBMCs, from CD4 and CD8 fractions, and from dextramer-positive and dextramer-negative fractions. V lost 5 bases and J lost 1 base, and the count of bases not matched to a germline gene is 4. Based on the germline V gene, the CDR1 and CDR2 sequences are MNHNS and SASEGT. From the cysteine up to the phenylalanine, the CDR3 has a length of 15 residues. The read is trimmed to its CDR3 DNA, 45 bases read in frame from base 1.

Sample: CD4+ T cells sorted from PBMCs, taken on the day of the yellow fever booster vaccination. This clonotype originated in a man between 18 and 35 years old who received the YFV17D yellow fever vaccine. Rearrangement joined TRBV6-1 to TRBJ2-2; 7 bases in the middle match TRBD2. The nucleotide sequence is TGTGCCAGCAGTCGACAGCGGGGGAACACCGGGGAGCTGTTTTTT. Protein translation: CASSRQRGNTGELFF.